This is a list of T cell receptor beta chains from one sample in a study of immune heterogeneity within non-small cell lung tumors. TCRdb re-called the multiplex PCR reads through MiXCR, storing one row per CDR3 protein. The table shows 30,000 to 40,000 distinct CDR3 sequences, with around 26% occurring only once. Sequencing was done on a sample of lung tumor tissue. The receptor source for this set is a man aged 35-49 years with non-small cell lung cancer. CDR3s leave out the opening cysteine and the closing phenylalanine or tryptophan. The size field is filled for only some rows; it gives once, few, many or a size class.

j_call: TRBJ1-3
v_call: TRBV28
clone_size: many
cdr3_aa: ASSLGRDTIY

j_call: TRBJ2-3
v_call: TRBV15
clone_size: many
cdr3_aa: ATSRGNTGNSDTQY

j_call: TRBJ2-5
v_call: TRBV5-6
clone_size: once
cdr3_aa: ASSFYGTRTGTQY

j_call: TRBJ2-7
v_call: TRBV11-3
clone_size: few
cdr3_aa: ASSLAATAYEQY

j_call: TRBJ2-2
v_call: TRBV20-1
clone_size: many
cdr3_aa: SARTGQVNTGELF

j_call: TRBJ1-3
v_call: TRBV12-3/TRBV12-4
clone_size: many
cdr3_aa: AITAGGRLSGNTIY

j_call: TRBJ2-6
v_call: TRBV2
clone_size: few
cdr3_aa: ASSGGPGGGLSGANVLT

j_call: TRBJ2-7
v_call: TRBV6-5
clone_size: many
cdr3_aa: ASSYSRDRGSEQY

j_call: TRBJ2-1
v_call: TRBV15
clone_size: -
cdr3_aa: ATSSRERGLNDQF

j_call: TRBJ2-5
v_call: TRBV7-9
clone_size: -
cdr3_aa: ASSFALGAGVQETQY

j_call: TRBJ2-1
v_call: TRBV29-1
clone_size: -
cdr3_aa: SVERQKESSYNEQF

j_call: TRBJ2-3
v_call: TRBV9
clone_size: few
cdr3_aa: ASSPSSADTQY

j_call: TRBJ1-6
v_call: TRBV11-3
clone_size: many
cdr3_aa: ASKDRGYSPLH

j_call: TRBJ2-7
v_call: TRBV15
clone_size: many
cdr3_aa: ATSRSTGTLGEQY

j_call: TRBJ1-3
v_call: TRBV15
clone_size: many
cdr3_aa: ATSRDAGWSGNTIY

j_call: TRBJ1-2
v_call: TRBV28
clone_size: few
cdr3_aa: ASKRQGAGGYT

j_call: TRBJ2-5
v_call: TRBV6-1
clone_size: -
cdr3_aa: ASSEGSQETQY